This T cell receptor beta chain came from a study of T cells in Graves' hyperthyroidism and ophthalmopathy. Study summary: The blood sample was taken at first diagnosis, before treatment began. Study outcomes and limitations: A model built on 13 V-J features separated ophthalmopathy from stable hyperthyroidism. Ophthalmopathy was predicted by the model a median of approximately 6 months ahead of onset.

The ends lost 4 bases at V and 6 bases at J; junction bases unmatched: 7. CDR1 is SGHRS and CDR2 is YFSETQ in the germline V gene. CDR3 size: 15 residues. Of note for this clonotype: Its cognate antigen is unknown.

RNA transcripts yielded amplified TCR beta CDR3 regions. Researchers ran a first-round RT-PCR on the TCR CDR3 using the HTBI primer set. TCRdb analysed the multiplex PCR reads with MiXCR anew, one entry per CDR3 protein. The data contain 200,000 or so distinct CDR3 sequences, approximately 16% of them singletons. The sequence was collected from a woman in her forties or fifties with Graves' hyperthyroidism. The sample was blood. This sequence joins TRBV5-1 and TRBJ1-6; 7 positions agree with TRBD1. CDR3 residues: CASSGTTGPNSPLHF. CDR3 sequence (DNA): TGCGCCAGCAGCGGAACGACAGGGCCTAATTCACCCCTCCACTTT.